This passage covers 5 T cell receptor beta chains from one sample sequenced in a study of shared clonotypes between healthy human individuals. This table comes from immunoSEQ multiplex PCR, and its TCRdb copy is limited to in-frame clones, with some not included. This table has 2 million to 2.5 million clones, roughly 93% appearing once. The sequencing sample was made of naive CD4+ T cells from PBMCs. The subset denotes: CD45RA+ positively selected. Receptor source: a man aged 18 to 30 in good health. Some clones in this sample may be carry-over from other donors' samples.

For this clone: Other nucleotide sequences in the sample specify the same CDR3. This rearrangement joins TRBV10-3 to TRBJ2-5; unclear D gene. With 4 bases removed from V and 2 bases from J, the gap between germline ends came to 5 bases. The CDR3 length is 12 residues. CDR1 is ENHRY and CDR2 is SYGVKD in the germline V gene. DNA of the CDR3: TGTGCCATCAGTGGTCCTCAAGAGACCCAGTACTTC. As protein: CAISGPQETQYF.

This rearrangement joins TRBV5-6 to TRBJ2-3; D uncertain. V was pared by 0 bases and J by 6 bases, with 8 bases between. The CDR3 extends over 13 amino acids. The germline V gene encodes CDR1 SGHDT and CDR2 YYEEEE. The CDR3 protein is CASSLGGADTQYF. The DNA of the CDR3 is TGTGCCAGCAGCTTGGGCGGAGCCGATACGCAGTATTTT.

Concerning this clone: The identical CDR3 is also encoded by other nucleotide sequences in the sample. J is TRBJ2-3 and V is TRBV28, with D uncertain. The CDR3 covers 13 residues. V dropped 3 bases and J dropped 2 bases, with 6 bases sitting between them. Germline V CDR1 and CDR2: MDHEN, SYDVKM. The CDR3 here is CASSFLNTDTQYF. CDR3 nucleotides: TGTGCCAGCAGTTTCTTAAACACAGATACGCAGTATTTT.

The chain uses TRBV4-1 and TRBJ1-5; no clear D gene. The CDR3 spans 16 residues. Germline lookup yields CDR1 MGHRA and CDR2 YSYEKL. Trimming took 4 bases from V and 2 from J, leaving 15 bases between them. The CDR3 loop is CASSPPLESGNQPQHF. The CDR3 DNA follows: TGCGCCAGCAGCCCTCCTTTGGAATCGGGCAATCAGCCCCAGCATTTT.

The chain is built from TRBV7-8 and TRBJ2-1; TRBD2 matches at 11 bases. The length of the CDR3 is 15 residues. The J segment lost 6 bases and the V segment lost 5 bases, leaving 6 bases of the junction unmatched. Germline V gives CDR1 SGHVS, CDR2 FQNEAQ. The CDR3 loop is CASSPLSGRGNEQFF. The DNA of the CDR3 is TGTGCCAGCAGCCCCCTTAGCGGGAGGGGCAATGAGCAGTTCTTC.